This T cell receptor beta chain was sequenced during a study of CD8+ T cells in alopecia areata. At the level of the study: Treatment of the treated patients consisted of oral tofacitinib, 5 to 10 mg twice daily.

RNA extraction was followed by reverse transcription into cDNA, which acted as the sequencing template. Clones were read by immunoSEQ multiplex PCR, and TCRdb kept only the in-frame ones, dropping some. The sample consists of 110,000 to 150,000 clones, 50% to 65% of them appearing once. Study outcomes and limitations: Researchers report lesional scalp, most notably alopecia totalis/universalis, outstripped normal scalp in clonality.

The CDR3 consists of 15 residues. The germline V gene encodes CDR1 MNHEY and CDR2 SMNVEV (reference sequence). Trimming cost V 6 bases and J 5 bases, with 19 bases left between them. As for this clone: Its matching antigen is unknown.

Treatment described: oral pan-JAK inhibitor, 5-10 mg twice daily. The sequenced sample was CD8+ T cells sorted from blood, obtained at week 4, from a patient treated with tofacitinib. J is TRBJ2-5 and V is TRBV27; D is possibly TRBD1 (5 bases). This clonotype was sampled from a human donor with alopecia areata. The chain's CDR3 is CASRPGTSGLETQYF. The DNA of the CDR3 is TGTGCCAGCAGACCCGGTACGTCAGGGCTGGAGACCCAGTACTTC.